Following are 15 T cell receptor beta chains from one sample sequenced in a study of immune characterization of retroperitoneal liposarcoma. TCRdb reanalysed the PCR reads using MiXCR and keeps one entry per CDR3 protein. The data contain more than 15,000 distinct CDR3 sequences, 35% to 40% of them singletons. Sequenced sample: blood. These receptors were obtained from a male donor with retroperitoneal liposarcoma.

This clonotype was seen repeatedly, ten times or more. The chain combines TRBV6-1 with TRBJ2-1, with 9 bases lining up with TRBD2. The end of the DNA fits TRBJ2-7 better, so the J call may be wrong. Germline V gene sequence: CDR1 MNHNS, CDR2 SASEGT. The length of the CDR3 is 14 residues. CDR3 nucleotide sequence: TGTGCCAGCAGAACCTTAGGGACTAGCTGGGAGCAGTACTTC. Protein product: CASRTLGTSWEQYF.

This clonotype was seen more than once but under ten times. Given a much more abundant clone one base away, this may be a read error. The chain carries TRBV7-8 and TRBJ2-1; TRBD1 agrees at 10 bases. The end of the DNA aligns better with TRBJ2-7, so the J call may be wrong. This CDR3 contains 15 residues. The germline V gene encodes CDR1 SGHVS and CDR2 FQNEAQ. The CDR3 loop is CASSLTGGSYNEQYF. The CDR3 DNA follows: TGTGCCAGCAGCTTGACAGGGGGCTCCTACAATGAGCAGTACTTC.

This clonotype was recorded many times. The V call is TRBV11-2, the J call TRBJ2-1, with 10 nucleotides matching TRBD2. Unmatched junction bases numbered 21, after V lost 5 bases and J lost 8 bases. The germline CDR1 and CDR2 sequences are SGHAT and FQNNGV. The CDR3 is 19 amino acids. The CDR3 region is CASSTTFQREGQSSHEQFF. The CDR3 DNA reads as TGTGCCAGCAGCACCACGTTCCAGCGGGAGGGCCAATCATCCCATGAGCAGTTCTTC.

This clonotype has a handful of counts. This sequence joins TRBV5-8 and TRBJ2-1, with D possibly TRBD1 on 6 matching bases. The CDR3 length is 15 residues. V dropped 2 bases and J dropped 7 bases, with 16 bases sitting between them. Germline V lookup: CDR1 SGHTS, CDR2 YDEGEE. The CDR3 reads CASSLQGKILNEQFF. CDR3 coding DNA: TGTGCCAGCAGCTTACAGGGTAAAATCCTAAATGAGCAGTTCTTC. Supplemented by reference TRBV5-8 and TRBJ2-1, the full variable domain reads EAGVTQSPTHLIKTRGQQATLRCSPISGHTSVYWYQQALGLGLQFLLWYDEGEERNRGNFPPRFSGRQFPNYSSELNVNALELEDSALYLCASSLQGKILNEQFFGPGTRLTVL.

The V call is TRBV7-2, the J call TRBJ2-5; no definite D call. Germline V gene lookup returns CDR1 SGHTA and CDR2 FQGNSA. V was pared by 0 bases and J by 0 bases, with 8 bases between. This CDR3 is built from 15 residues. CDR3 sequence: CASSLAILYQETQYF. For the CDR3, the DNA is TGTGCCAGCAGCTTAGCAATCCTGTACCAAGAGACCCAGTACTTC. The whole variable domain, remainder taken from reference TRBV7-2 and TRBJ2-5, is GAGVSQSPSNKVTEKGKDVELRCDPISGHTALYWYRQSLGQGLEFLIYFQGNSAPDKSGLPSDRFSAERTGGSVSTLTIQRTQQEDSAVYLCASSLAILYQETQYFGPGTRLLVL.

The genes are TRBV6-5 and TRBJ1-1; D gene ambiguous. This CDR3 is 13 amino acids long. Germline lookup yields CDR1 MNHEY and CDR2 SVGAGI. The V and J ends lost 0 bases and 8 bases respectively, with 10 bases between them. CDR3 residues: CASSYSWQTEAFF. The CDR3 DNA reads TGTGCCAGCAGTTACTCGTGGCAGACCGAAGCTTTCTTT.

The gene calls are TRBV6-1 and TRBJ2-1, with 12 positions matching TRBD1. V dropped 2 bases and J dropped 8; count of bases not matched to a gene: 4. The CDR3 runs to 15 residues. CDR1 MNHNS and CDR2 SASEGT come from the germline V gene. CDR3 loop: CASSESGTGGDEQFF. The CDR3 DNA is TGTGCCAGCAGTGAATCCGGGACAGGGGGCGATGAGCAGTTCTTC.

About this clonotype itself: A much larger clone differs from this one at a single base, so this may be a read error. The genes are TRBV6-5 and TRBJ2-4, with D perhaps TRBD1 (5 bases). The length of the CDR3 is 17 residues. CDR1 MNHEY and CDR2 SVGAGI come from the germline V gene. The CDR3 sequence is CANSYSMTESFQGIQYF. The CDR3 DNA is TGTGCCAACAGTTACTCGATGACGGAATCTTTCCAGGGCATTCAGTACTTC.

This clonotype has a single count. The rearrangement links TRBV24-1 to TRBJ2-1; D not resolved. The J call may be in error: the DNA end matches TRBJ2-7 better. The CDR3 loop spans 14 amino acids. Germline V lookup: CDR1 KGHDR, CDR2 SFDVKD. This CDR3 is CATSDFARKDEQYF. The DNA for the CDR3 is TGTGCCACCAGTGATTTTGCCAGGAAGGATGAGCAGTACTTC.

At least ten counts were recorded for this clonotype. The chain uses TRBV6-1 and TRBJ2-1; TRBD2 matches 11 bases. Germline V gene data show CDR1 as MNHNS and CDR2 as SASEGT. The trim removed 8 bases at V and 8 bases at J, leaving 11 bases unmatched. This CDR3 has 15 residues. CDR3 coding DNA: TGTGCCAGCCACATAGCGGGAGGGCCGTTTTATGAGCAGTTCTTC. It specifies CASHIAGGPFYEQFF.

On this clonotype itself: One junction end disagrees with the germline gene, perhaps due to a read error. CDR3 loop: CASNDYNSPPHF. CDR3 sequence (DNA): TGTGCCAGCAACGACTATAATTCCCCCCCCCACTTT. V gene TRBV6-5 combines with J gene TRBJ1-6; D ambiguous. CDR3 size: 12 residues. Germline V gene data show CDR1 as MNHEY and CDR2 as SVGAGI.

The sample holds many counts of this clonotype. The rearrangement joins TRBV6-1 to TRBJ2-7; D possibly corresponds to TRBD2 (5 bases). Germline V gives CDR1 MNHNS, CDR2 SASEGT. CDR3 length: 16 amino acids. V dropped 2 bases and J dropped 0 bases, with 14 bases sitting between them. The CDR3 is CASSEYALASSYEQYF. In DNA form, the CDR3 reads TGTGCCAGCAGTGAATATGCGCTAGCCAGCTCCTACGAGCAGTACTTC.

The chain employs TRBV6-6 and TRBJ2-5, with 8 positions matching TRBD2. Germline V gene lookup returns CDR1 MNHNY and CDR2 SVGAGI (reference sequence). The CDR3 loop spans 16 amino acids. V lost 7 bases, J lost 2 bases, and 12 bases stayed unmatched. The CDR3 spells CASTRSRAGGQETQYF. The CDR3 DNA reads TGTGCCAGCACTCGATCAAGGGCGGGGGGTCAAGAGACCCAGTACTTC.

This clonotype was counted many times. The chain carries TRBV6-1 and TRBJ2-2; 7 bases are shared with TRBD2. The CDR3 extends over 15 amino acids. J lost 8 bases, V lost 5 bases, and 11 bases had no gene match. Germline loops: CDR1 MNHNS, CDR2 SASEGT. The CDR3 reads CASSTGTMAAGELFF. In nucleotides, the CDR3 is TGTGCCAGCAGTACCGGGACTATGGCAGCGGGGGAGCTGTTTTTT.

This chain uses TRBV12-3 or TRBV12-4 with TRBJ1-1; TRBD1 might be the D (5 bases). The CDR3 has 12 residues. Trimming left V 11 bases short and J 3 bases short, with 13 bases between. The CDR3 sequence: CAGGGGYTEAFF. In DNA form, the CDR3 reads TGTGCCGGGGGGGGGGGGTACACTGAAGCTTTCTTT.